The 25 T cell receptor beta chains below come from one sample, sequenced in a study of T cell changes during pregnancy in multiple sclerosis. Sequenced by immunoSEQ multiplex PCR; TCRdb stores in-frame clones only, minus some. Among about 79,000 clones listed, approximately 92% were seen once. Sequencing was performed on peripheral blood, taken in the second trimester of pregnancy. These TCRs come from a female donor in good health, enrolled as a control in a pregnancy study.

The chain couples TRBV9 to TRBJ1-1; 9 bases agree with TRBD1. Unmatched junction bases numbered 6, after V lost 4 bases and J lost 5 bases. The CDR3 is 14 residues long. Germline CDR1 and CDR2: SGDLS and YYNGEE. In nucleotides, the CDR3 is TGTGCCAGCAGCCCAGGACAGGGGTGGACTGAAGCTTTCTTT. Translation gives CASSPGQGWTEAFF.

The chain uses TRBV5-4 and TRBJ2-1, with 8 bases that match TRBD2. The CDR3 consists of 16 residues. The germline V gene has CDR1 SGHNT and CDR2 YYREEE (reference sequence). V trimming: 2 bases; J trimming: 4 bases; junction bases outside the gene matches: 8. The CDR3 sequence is CASSFGLAGLYNEQFF. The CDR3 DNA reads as TGTGCCAGCAGCTTCGGTCTAGCGGGTCTATACAATGAGCAGTTCTTC. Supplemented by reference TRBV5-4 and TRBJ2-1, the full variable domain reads ETGVTQSPTHLIKTRGQQVTLRCSSQSGHNTVSWYQQALGQGPQFIFQYYREEENGRGNFPPRFSGLQFPNYSSELNVNALELDDSALYLCASSFGLAGLYNEQFFGPGTRLTVL.

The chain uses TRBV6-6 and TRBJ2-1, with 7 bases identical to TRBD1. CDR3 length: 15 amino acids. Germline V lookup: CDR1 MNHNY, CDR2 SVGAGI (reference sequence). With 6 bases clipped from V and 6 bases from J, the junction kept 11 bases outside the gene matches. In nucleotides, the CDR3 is TGTGCCAGCAGCACCGGGACAGACGAAATCAATGAGCAGTTCTTC. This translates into CASSTGTDEINEQFF.

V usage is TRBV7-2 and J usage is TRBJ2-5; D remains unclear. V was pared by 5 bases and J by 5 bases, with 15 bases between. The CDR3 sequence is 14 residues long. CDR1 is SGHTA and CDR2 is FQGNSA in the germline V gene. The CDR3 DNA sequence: TGTGCCAGCAGCCCTCGACCCGACGGGGAGACCCAGTACTTC. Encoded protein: CASSPRPDGETQYF.

The CDR3 region has the DNA TGCGCCAGCAGCCAGGAGAGTCGATACAATCAGCCCCAGCATTTT. Amino acids: CASSQESRYNQPQHF. The genes are TRBV4-3 and TRBJ1-5; D gene uncertain. This CDR3 spans 15 amino acids. Germline CDR1 reads LGHNA; CDR2 reads YSLEER. Trimming cost V 3 bases and J 3 bases, with 12 bases left between them.

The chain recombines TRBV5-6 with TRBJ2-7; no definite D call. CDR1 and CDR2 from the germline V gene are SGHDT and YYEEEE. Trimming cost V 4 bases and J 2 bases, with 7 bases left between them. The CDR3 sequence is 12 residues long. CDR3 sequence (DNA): TGTGCCAGCAGCACAAACCCCTACGAGCAGTACTTC. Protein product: CASSTNPYEQYF.

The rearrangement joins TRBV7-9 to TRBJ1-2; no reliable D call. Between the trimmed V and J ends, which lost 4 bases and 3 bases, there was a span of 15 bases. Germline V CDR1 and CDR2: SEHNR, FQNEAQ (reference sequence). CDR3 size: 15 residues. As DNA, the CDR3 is TGTGCCAGCAGCTCGACCCACAGACCTCACTATGGCTACACCTTC. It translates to CASSSTHRPHYGYTF.

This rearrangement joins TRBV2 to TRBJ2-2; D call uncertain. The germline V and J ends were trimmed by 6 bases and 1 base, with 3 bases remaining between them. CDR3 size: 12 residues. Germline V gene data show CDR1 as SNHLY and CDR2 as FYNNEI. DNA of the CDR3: TGTGCCAGCAGGAGGAACACCGGGGAGCTGTTTTTT. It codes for CASRRNTGELFF.

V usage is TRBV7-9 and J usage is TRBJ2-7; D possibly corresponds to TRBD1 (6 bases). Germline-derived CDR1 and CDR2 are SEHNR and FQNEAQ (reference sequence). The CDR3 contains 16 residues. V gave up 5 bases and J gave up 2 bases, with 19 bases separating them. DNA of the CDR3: TGTGCCAGCAGCCGTCGACAGGTGGGAACGACCTACGAGCAGTACTTC. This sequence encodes CASSRRQVGTTYEQYF.

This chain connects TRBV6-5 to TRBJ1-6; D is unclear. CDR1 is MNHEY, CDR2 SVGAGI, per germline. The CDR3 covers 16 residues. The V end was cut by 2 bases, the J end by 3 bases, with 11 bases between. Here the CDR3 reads CASSYEAASYNSPLHF. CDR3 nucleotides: TGTGCCAGCAGTTACGAGGCAGCCAGCTATAATTCACCCCTCCACTTT.

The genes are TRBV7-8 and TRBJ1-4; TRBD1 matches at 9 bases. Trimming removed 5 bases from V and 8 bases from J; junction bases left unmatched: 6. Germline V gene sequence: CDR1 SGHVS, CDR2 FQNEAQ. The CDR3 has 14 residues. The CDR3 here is CASSQHRGREKLFF. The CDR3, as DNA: TGTGCCAGCAGCCAACACAGGGGGCGCGAAAAACTGTTTTTT. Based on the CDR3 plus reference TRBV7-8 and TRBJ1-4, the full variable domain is GAGVSQSPRYKVAKRGQDVALRCDPISGHVSLFWYQQALGQGPEFLTYFQNEAQLDKSGLPSDRFFAERPEGSVSTLKIQRTQQEDSAVYLCASSQHRGREKLFFGSGTQLSVL.

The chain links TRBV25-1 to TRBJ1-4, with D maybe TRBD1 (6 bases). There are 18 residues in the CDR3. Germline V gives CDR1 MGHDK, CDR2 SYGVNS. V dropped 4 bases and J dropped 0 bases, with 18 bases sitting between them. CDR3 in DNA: TGTGCCAGCAGTGGCCCGGGACACTGGAAGTCAACTAATGAAAAACTGTTTTTT. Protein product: CASSGPGHWKSTNEKLFF. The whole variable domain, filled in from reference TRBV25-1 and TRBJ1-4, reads EADIYQTPRYLVIGTGKKITLECSQTMGHDKMYWYQQDPGMELHLIHYSYGVNSTEKGDLSSESTVSRIRTEHFPLTLESARPSHTSQYLCASSGPGHWKSTNEKLFFGSGTQLSVL.

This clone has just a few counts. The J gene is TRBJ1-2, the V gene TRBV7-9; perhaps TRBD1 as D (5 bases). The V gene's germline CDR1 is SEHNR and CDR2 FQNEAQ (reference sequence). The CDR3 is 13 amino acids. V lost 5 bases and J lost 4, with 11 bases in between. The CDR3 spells CASSPGNGYGYTF. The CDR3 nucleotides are TGTGCCAGCAGCCCAGGGAATGGCTATGGCTACACCTTC.

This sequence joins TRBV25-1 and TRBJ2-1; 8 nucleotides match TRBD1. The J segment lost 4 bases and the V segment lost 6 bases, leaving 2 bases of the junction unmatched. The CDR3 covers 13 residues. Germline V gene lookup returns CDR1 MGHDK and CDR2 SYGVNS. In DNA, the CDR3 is TGTGCCAGCAGGGGGGACAGGTACAATGAGCAGTTCTTC. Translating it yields CASRGDRYNEQFF.

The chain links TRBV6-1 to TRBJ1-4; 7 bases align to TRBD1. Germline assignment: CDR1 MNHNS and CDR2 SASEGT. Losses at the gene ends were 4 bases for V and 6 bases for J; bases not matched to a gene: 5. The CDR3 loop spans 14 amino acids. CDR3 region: CASSATGWDEKLFF. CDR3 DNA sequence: TGTGCCAGCAGTGCGACAGGGTGGGATGAAAAACTGTTTTTT.

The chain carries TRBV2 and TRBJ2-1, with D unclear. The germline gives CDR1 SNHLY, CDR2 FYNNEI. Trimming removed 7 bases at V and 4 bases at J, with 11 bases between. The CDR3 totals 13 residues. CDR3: CASNLGVYNEQFF. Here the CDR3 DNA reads TGTGCCAGCAACCTCGGTGTGTACAATGAGCAGTTCTTC.

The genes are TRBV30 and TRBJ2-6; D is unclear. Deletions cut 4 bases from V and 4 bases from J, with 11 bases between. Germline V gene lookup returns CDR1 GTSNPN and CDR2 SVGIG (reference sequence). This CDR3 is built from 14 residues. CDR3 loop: CAWISGSGANVLTF. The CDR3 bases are TGTGCCTGGATCTCCGGGTCCGGGGCCAACGTCCTGACTTTC. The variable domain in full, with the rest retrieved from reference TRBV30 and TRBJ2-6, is SQTIHQWPATLVQPVGSPLSLECTVEGTSNPNLYWYRQAAGRGLQLLFYSVGIGQISSEVPQNLSASRPQDRQFILSSKKLLLSDSGFYLCAWISGSGANVLTFGAGSRLTVL.

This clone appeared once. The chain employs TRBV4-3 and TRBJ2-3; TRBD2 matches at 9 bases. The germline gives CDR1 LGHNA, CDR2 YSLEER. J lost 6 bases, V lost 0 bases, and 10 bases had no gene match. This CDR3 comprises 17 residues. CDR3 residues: CASSQDLTSGPVDTQYF. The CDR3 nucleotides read TGCGCCAGCAGCCAAGATCTAACTAGCGGGCCGGTGGATACGCAGTATTTT.

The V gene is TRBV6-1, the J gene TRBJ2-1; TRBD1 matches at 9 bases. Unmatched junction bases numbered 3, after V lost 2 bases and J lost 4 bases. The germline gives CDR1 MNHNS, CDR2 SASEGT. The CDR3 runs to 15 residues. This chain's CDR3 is CASSERTGDYNEQFF. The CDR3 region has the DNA TGTGCCAGCAGTGAACGGACAGGGGATTACAATGAGCAGTTCTTC.

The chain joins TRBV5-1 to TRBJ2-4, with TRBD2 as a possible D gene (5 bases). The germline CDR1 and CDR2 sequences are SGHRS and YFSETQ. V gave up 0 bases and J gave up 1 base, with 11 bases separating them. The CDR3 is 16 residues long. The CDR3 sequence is CASSLAYGSAKNIQYF. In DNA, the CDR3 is TGCGCCAGCAGCTTGGCCTATGGGAGCGCCAAAAACATTCAGTACTTC.

DNA for the CDR3: TGTGCCAGCAGCCAAGATGGACAGCACACTGAAGCTTTCTTT. It encodes CASSQDGQHTEAFF. The gene calls are TRBV14 and TRBJ1-1, with D possibly being TRBD1 (6 bases). Germline V gene sequence: CDR1 SGHDN, CDR2 FVKESK. This CDR3 comprises 14 residues. V lost 0 bases, J lost 3 bases, and 8 bases lay in between.

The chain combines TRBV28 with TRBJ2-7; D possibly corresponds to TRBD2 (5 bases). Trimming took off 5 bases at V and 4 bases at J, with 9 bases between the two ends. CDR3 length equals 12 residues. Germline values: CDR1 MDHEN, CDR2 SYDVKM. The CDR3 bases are TGTGCCAGCAGTCACGGGGTTTACGAGCAGTACTTC. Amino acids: CASSHGVYEQYF.

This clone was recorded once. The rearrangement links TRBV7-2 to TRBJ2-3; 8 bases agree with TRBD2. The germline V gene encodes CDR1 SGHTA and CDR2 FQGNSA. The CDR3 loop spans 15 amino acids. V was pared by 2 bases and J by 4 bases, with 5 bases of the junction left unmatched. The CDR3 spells CASSLQAGVADTQYF. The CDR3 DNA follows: TGTGCCAGCAGCTTACAAGCGGGGGTGGCAGATACGCAGTATTTT.

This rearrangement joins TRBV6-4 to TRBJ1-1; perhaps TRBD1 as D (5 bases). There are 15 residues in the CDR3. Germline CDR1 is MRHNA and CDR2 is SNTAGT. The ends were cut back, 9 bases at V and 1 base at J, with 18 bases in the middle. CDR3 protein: CARELGLNWNTEAFF. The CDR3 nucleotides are TGTGCCAGAGAATTGGGGCTCAACTGGAACACTGAAGCTTTCTTT.

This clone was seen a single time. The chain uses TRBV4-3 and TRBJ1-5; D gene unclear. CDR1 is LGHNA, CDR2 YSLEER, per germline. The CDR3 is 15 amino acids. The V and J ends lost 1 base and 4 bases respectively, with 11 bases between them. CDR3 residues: CASSQVWTGNQPQHF. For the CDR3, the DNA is TGCGCCAGCAGCCAAGTCTGGACGGGAAATCAGCCCCAGCATTTT.